The 5 T cell receptor beta chains below all came from one sample that was sequenced in a study of identical twins. MiXCR, applied by TCRdb to the 5' RACE reads, yields one record per CDR3 protein. This sample carries a few hundred thousand distinct CDR3 sequences, approximately 9.1% of them seen once, and the ten largest clones take about 9.1%. The sample taken for sequencing was naive T cells sorted from blood. The receptors were gathered from a woman in her fifties or sixties in good health.

This chain uses TRBV14 with TRBJ2-1, with 7 positions matching TRBD2. Looked up from germline, CDR1 is SGHDN and CDR2 is FVKESK. This CDR3 contains 15 residues. V trimming: 8 bases; J trimming: 7 bases; junction bases outside the gene matches: 14. CDR3 coding DNA: TGTGCCAGCGGGCCTAAGCGGGAAACGGGTAATGAGCAGTTCTTC. It translates to CASGPKRETGNEQFF.

This clonotype has a handful of counts. The gene calls are TRBV7-2 and TRBJ1-1; D ambiguous. Between the trimmed V and J ends, which lost 2 bases and 10 bases, there was a span of 14 bases. The CDR3 has 13 amino acids. Germline V gene data show CDR1 as SGHTA and CDR2 as FQGNSA. DNA for the CDR3: TGTGCCAGCAGCTTAATGGAGAATTCAGGAGCTTTCTTT. Amino acid sequence: CASSLMENSGAFF.

This clonotype came up a few times. The rearrangement joins TRBV20-1 to TRBJ2-3; no clear D gene. Per the germline V gene, CDR1 is DFQATT and CDR2 is SNEGSKA (reference sequence). With 1 base removed from V and 2 bases from J, the gap between germline ends came to 7 bases. The CDR3 consists of 13 residues. CDR3 sequence reads: CSARVGFTDTQYF. The CDR3 nucleotides read TGCAGTGCTAGAGTAGGCTTCACAGATACGCAGTATTTT.

This clonotype was counted a few times. The chain employs TRBV12-3 or TRBV12-4 and TRBJ2-1; 9 bases align to TRBD2. The V segment lost 5 bases and the J segment 2 bases; nucleotides outside the gene matches: 4. This CDR3 has 15 residues. The DNA for the CDR3 is TGTGCCAGCAGTGACGTAGCGGGAGCCTACAATGAGCAGTTCTTC. This encodes CASSDVAGAYNEQFF.

Only a few counts were recorded for this clonotype. The chain joins TRBV20-1 to TRBJ2-1; 7 positions agree with TRBD2. The CDR3 extends over 15 amino acids. Germline values: CDR1 DFQATT, CDR2 SNEGSKA (reference sequence). V shed 1 base and J 5 bases; nucleotides not matched to a gene: 8. The CDR3: CSARGWGGANNEQFF. DNA of the CDR3: TGCAGTGCTAGAGGATGGGGAGGGGCCAACAATGAGCAGTTCTTC.